This T cell receptor (beta chain) was recorded in a study of OX40 agonist ivuxolimab in advanced cancers. Sequenced by immunoSEQ multiplex PCR; TCRdb stores in-frame clones only, minus some. The sample shows tens of thousands of clones, about 82% of them seen only once. V shed 4 bases and J 5 bases; nucleotides not matched to a gene: 4. Germline CDR1 and CDR2: SGHRS and YFSETQ. There are 14 residues in the CDR3. The source is an adult with an advanced solid tumor such as melanoma, head and neck, liver or kidney cancer. This material consisted of CD4+ or CD8+ T cells sorted from blood, taken in a trial of the OX40 agonist ivuxolimab. The chain employs TRBV5-1 and TRBJ2-5; the match to TRBD1 covers 11 bases. The CDR3 DNA sequence: TGCGCCAGCAGCGAGGGACAGGGGGAGGAGACCCAGTACTTC. It is translated as CASSEGQGEETQYF. Supplemented by reference TRBV5-1 and TRBJ2-5, the full variable domain reads KAGVTQTPRYLIKTRGQQVTLSCSPISGHRSVSWYQQTPGQGLQFLFEYFSETQRNKGNFPGRFSGRQFSNSRSEMNVSTLELGDSALYLCASSEGQGEETQYFGPGTRLLVL.